The 26 T cell receptor beta chains listed next were all sequenced from one sample in a study of shared clonotypes between healthy human individuals. TCRdb keeps only in-frame clones here, not all; method: immunoSEQ multiplex PCR. The table lists fewer than 1.6 million clones, approximately 98.5% of them singletons, with approximately 0.38% in the top ten. The sample consisted of naive CD4+ T cells sorted from blood. Stated subset: CD45RA+ positively selected. All receptors come from a man aged 25 to 45 in good health.

This rearrangement joins TRBV19 to TRBJ1-1; D gene uncertain. The CDR3 covers 14 residues. The V end was cut by 5 bases, the J end by 4 bases, with 14 bases between. Looked up from germline, CDR1 is LNHDA and CDR2 is SQIVND (reference sequence). DNA for the CDR3: TGTGCCAGTAGTTCCCTACTTGGTGTCACTGAAGCTTTCTTT. As protein: CASSSLLGVTEAFF.

The chain has TRBV11-3 and TRBJ2-1; TRBD2 aligns across 12 bases. Germline CDR1 SGHNT, CDR2 YENEEA. The CDR3 loop spans 17 amino acids. J gave up 9 bases and V 5 bases, and 14 bases lay outside the gene matches. Here the CDR3 reads CASSPSRLAGVFFEQFF. CDR3 DNA sequence: TGTGCCAGCAGCCCGTCCAGACTAGCGGGAGTATTCTTTGAGCAGTTCTTC.

The genes are TRBV15 and TRBJ2-3; weak D call: TRBD2 (6 bases). CDR1 is LNHNV and CDR2 is YYDKDF in the germline V gene (reference sequence). Trimming cost V 4 bases and J 3 bases, with 14 bases left between them. This CDR3 is 15 amino acids long. The CDR3 sequence is CATSTRGIRTDTQYF. CDR3 nucleotides: TGTGCCACCAGCACCCGCGGGATTAGGACAGATACGCAGTATTTT.

To note about this clone: The same CDR3 can be traced to other DNA sequences in this sample. The rearrangement uses TRBV30 and TRBJ2-1; no clear D. The CDR3 contains 11 residues. The ends were cut back, 0 bases at V and 8 bases at J, with 5 bases in the middle. Germline V gene lookup returns CDR1 GTSNPN and CDR2 SVGIG (reference sequence). CDR3 residues: CAWSVLDEQFF. The CDR3 DNA sequence: TGTGCCTGGAGTGTATTGGATGAGCAGTTCTTC.

As concerns this clone: This sample also contains other DNA sequences that code for the same CDR3. This chain joins TRBV7-3 and TRBJ2-3; no definite D call. The V gene's germline CDR1 is SGHTA and CDR2 FQGTGA. This CDR3 has 13 residues. With 1 base removed from V and 6 bases from J, the gap between germline ends came to 8 bases. CDR3: CASSLNPRDTQYF. As DNA, the CDR3 is TGTGCCAGCAGCTTAAACCCTAGGGATACGCAGTATTTT. Variable domain in full (rest from reference TRBV7-3 and TRBJ2-3): GAGVSQTPSNKVTEKGKYVELRCDPISGHTALYWYRQSLGQGPEFLIYFQGTGAADDSGLPNDRFFAVRPEGSVSTLKIQRTERGDSAVYLCASSLNPRDTQYFGPGTRLTVL.

This chain uses TRBV21-1 with TRBJ2-1; the table's D call TRBD2 went unverified against the DNA. TRBV21-1 represents a pseudogene. The CDR3 is 18 residues long. This chain's CDR3 is CASSKGVAGFPPHNEQFF. The CDR3 DNA reads TGTGCCAGCAGCAAAGGAGTAGCGGGATTCCCCCCACACAATGAGCAGTTCTTC.

The chain joins TRBV5-1 to TRBJ2-1; TRBD2 matches at 8 bases. CDR1 is SGHRS, CDR2 YFSETQ, per germline. The CDR3 is made up of 16 amino acids. Trimming removed 0 bases from V and 4 bases from J; junction bases left unmatched: 6. The CDR3 protein is CASSLATSVHYNEQFF. The CDR3 DNA sequence: TGCGCCAGCAGCTTGGCGACTAGCGTTCATTACAATGAGCAGTTCTTC.

The chain links TRBV5-1 to TRBJ1-1; D is uncertain. The germline V gene encodes CDR1 SGHRS and CDR2 YFSETQ. The V end was cut by 0 bases, the J end by 6 bases, with 15 bases between. The CDR3 runs to 15 residues. The DNA for the CDR3 is TGCGCCAGCAGCTTGGCCTTGGGGTCGTTAGCTGAAGCTTTCTTT. This sequence encodes CASSLALGSLAEAFF.

The chain has TRBV5-5 and TRBJ2-7; 13 positions agree with TRBD2. CDR1 and CDR2 from the germline V gene are SGHKS and YYEKEE (reference sequence). This CDR3 region has 15 residues. Trimming at V came to 4 bases and at J to 6 bases, leaving 7 bases not matched to a gene. DNA of the CDR3: TGTGCCAGCAGCCGAGGACTAGCGGGAGTGCTCGAGCAGTACTTC. Encoded protein: CASSRGLAGVLEQYF.

The CDR3 loop reads CASSLARDKPYEQYF. CDR3 nucleotides: TGTGCCAGCAGCTTAGCGCGGGACAAGCCCTACGAGCAGTACTTC. The V and J genes are TRBV7-9 and TRBJ2-7; D tentatively fits TRBD1 or TRBD2 (6 bases each). There are 15 residues in the CDR3. V was shortened by 0 bases and J by 2 bases, with 11 bases between the two germline ends. Germline loops: CDR1 SEHNR, CDR2 FQNEAQ (reference sequence).

The CDR3 here is CASSSTGGTGELFF. In DNA form, the CDR3 reads TGTGCCAGCTCGTCTACAGGGGGCACCGGGGAGCTGTTTTTT. The chain has TRBV18 and TRBJ2-2; 8 nucleotides align to TRBD1. The CDR3 has 14 amino acids. Germline V lookup: CDR1 KGHSH, CDR2 LQKENI. V lost 6 bases, J lost 4 bases, and 4 bases stayed unmatched.

The chain couples TRBV4-3 to TRBJ1-2, with a possible D match to TRBD1 (5 bases). Trimming removed 0 bases at V and 8 bases at J, with 19 bases between. Germline CDR1 LGHNA, CDR2 YSLEER. CDR3 size: 16 residues. In nucleotides, the CDR3 is TGCGCCAGCAGCCAAGATTGGGGGGGTTGGATGAAGGGCTACACCTTC. Translated, it gives CASSQDWGGWMKGYTF.

The V and J genes are TRBV19 and TRBJ2-3, with D possibly being TRBD1 (6 bases). The V end was cut by 7 bases, the J end by 5 bases, with 19 bases between. Germline CDR1 reads LNHDA; CDR2 reads SQIVND (reference sequence). The CDR3 length is 15 residues. CDR3 bases: TGTGCCAGTAAGGCGTACAGGGACGTCGGAGATACGCAGTATTTT. Residues: CASKAYRDVGDTQYF.

With respect to this clone: This sample includes further DNA sequences coding for the same CDR3. The chain has TRBV9 and TRBJ2-7; 7 nucleotides agree with TRBD2. V was clipped by 0 bases and J by 3 bases; unmatched bases: 6. CDR1 is SGDLS and CDR2 is YYNGEE in the germline V gene. The CDR3 totals 15 residues. Here the CDR3 DNA reads TGTGCCAGCAGCGTAGCCGGGACTACCGACTACGAGCAGTACTTC. The encoded protein is CASSVAGTTDYEQYF.

V usage is TRBV5-4 and J usage is TRBJ2-3, with D uncertain. Looked up from germline, CDR1 is SGHNT and CDR2 is YYREEE (reference sequence). This CDR3 has 13 amino acids. Trimming removed 4 bases from V and 4 bases from J, with 10 bases in between. The CDR3 DNA is TGTGCCAGCAGCACGCAGGAGTCAGATACGCAGTATTTT. Its protein is CASSTQESDTQYF.

The sample holds one count of this clone. The chain recombines TRBV25-1 with TRBJ1-5, with 7 positions matching TRBD1. Per germline, CDR1 MGHDK and CDR2 SYGVNS. The junction had 8 bases not matched to a gene; V was cut back by 1 base and J by 5 bases. There are 16 residues in the CDR3. The CDR3 nucleotides are TGTGCCAGCAGTGAATTAGGGGGCCTTGAGGATCAGCCCCAGCATTTT. Amino acid sequence: CASSELGGLEDQPQHF.

The genes are TRBV11-3 and TRBJ2-2; TRBD2 aligns across 8 bases. The CDR3 extends over 17 amino acids. Germline lookup yields CDR1 SGHNT and CDR2 YENEEA. The ends lost 2 bases at V and 0 bases at J; junction bases unmatched: 5. The CDR3 region is CASSLRPGLANTGELFF. DNA for the CDR3: TGTGCCAGCAGCTTACGTCCGGGACTAGCGAACACCGGGGAGCTGTTTTTT.

V and J are TRBV19 and TRBJ1-3; tentatively, D is TRBD1 (6 bases). Trimming stripped 3 bases from V and 0 bases from J, with 12 bases between. Per germline, CDR1 LNHDA and CDR2 SQIVND (reference sequence). CDR3 size: 16 residues. The CDR3 DNA sequence: TGTGCCAGTAGTATCCCCCAGGGGACCTCTGGAAACACCATATATTTT. Residues: CASSIPQGTSGNTIYF. Supplemented by reference TRBV19 and TRBJ1-3, the full variable domain reads DGGITQSPKYLFRKEGQNVTLSCEQNLNHDAMYWYRQDPGQGLRLIYYSQIVNDFQKGDIAEGYSVSREKKESFPLTVTSAQKNPTAFYLCASSIPQGTSGNTIYFGEGSWLTVV.

The chain carries TRBV7-2 and TRBJ2-3; D unresolved. V dropped 1 base and J dropped 4 bases, with 9 bases sitting between them. The CDR3 sequence is 14 residues long. The germline CDR1 and CDR2 sequences are SGHTA and FQGNSA. The CDR3 loop reads CASSLDRPPDTQYF. The DNA for the CDR3 is TGTGCCAGCAGCTTAGATCGTCCCCCAGATACGCAGTATTTT.

The V call is TRBV12-5, the J call TRBJ1-2, with D unclear. Trimming removed 7 bases at V and 2 bases at J, with 17 bases between. The CDR3 sequence is 15 residues long. The germline V gene has CDR1 LGHNT and CDR2 FRNRAP. This CDR3 reads CASVGGRSMNYGYTF. DNA of the CDR3: TGTGCTAGTGTTGGAGGGCGCTCTATGAACTATGGCTACACCTTC.

This sequence joins TRBV18 and TRBJ2-5, with D unresolved. The CDR3 covers 14 residues. V was clipped by 3 bases and J by 2 bases, with 10 bases between them. Germline-derived CDR1 and CDR2 are KGHSH and LQKENI. DNA of the CDR3: TGTGCCAGCTCACCCCCCGCTACACAAGAGACCCAGTACTTC. Its translation: CASSPPATQETQYF. The whole variable domain, filled in from reference TRBV18 and TRBJ2-5, reads NAGVMQNPRHLVRRRGQEARLRCSPMKGHSHVYWYRQLPEEGLKFMVYLQKENIIDESGMPKERFSAEFPKEGPSILRIQQVVRGDSAAYFCASSPPATQETQYFGPGTRLLVL.

The chain combines TRBV28 with TRBJ2-7; D gene uncertain. Per germline, CDR1 MDHEN and CDR2 SYDVKM. The V and J ends lost 1 base and 0 bases respectively, with 10 bases between them. The CDR3 is 15 amino acids. The chain's CDR3 is CASSLSRAYSYEQYF. The DNA for the CDR3 is TGTGCCAGCAGTTTATCGCGAGCATACTCCTACGAGCAGTACTTC.

This clone was recorded only once. The chain joins TRBV6-1 to TRBJ2-1; perhaps TRBD1 as D (5 bases). Trimming left V 2 bases short and J 10 bases short, with 15 bases between. Germline V CDR1 and CDR2: MNHNS, SASEGT. The CDR3 runs 14 residues. CDR3 residues: CASSERQNPMEQFF. In DNA form, the CDR3 reads TGTGCCAGCAGTGAAAGACAGAATCCCATGGAGCAGTTCTTC.

The chain couples TRBV12-5 to TRBJ2-2, with 9 bases that match TRBD2. The V gene end was trimmed by 1 base and the J gene end by 0 bases; junction bases not matched to a gene: 3. Germline V gene data show CDR1 as LGHNT and CDR2 as FRNRAP. CDR3 length: 17 residues. CDR3 DNA sequence: TGTGCTAGTGGTTTGGCTTCTAGCGGGGCGAACACCGGGGAGCTGTTTTTT. It codes for CASGLASSGANTGELFF.

This rearrangement joins TRBV18 to TRBJ2-3, with D hard to call. Trimming pared 0 bases from V and 8 bases from J, leaving 12 bases between. The CDR3 has 14 residues. Germline CDR1 KGHSH, CDR2 LQKENI. CDR3 DNA: TGTGCCAGCTCACCACCAAGCCGAGAAGGTACGCAGTATTTT. This codes for CASSPPSREGTQYF.

This clone appeared a single time. V usage is TRBV5-6 and J usage is TRBJ2-5; D may be TRBD1 (6 bases). The CDR3 loop spans 14 amino acids. Germline V gene data show CDR1 as SGHDT and CDR2 as YYEEEE. V was pared by 4 bases and J by 3 bases, with 13 bases between. In DNA, the CDR3 is TGTGCCAGCAGCGGGGGCGCAGGGAAAGAGACCCAGTACTTC. Translating it yields CASSGGAGKETQYF.